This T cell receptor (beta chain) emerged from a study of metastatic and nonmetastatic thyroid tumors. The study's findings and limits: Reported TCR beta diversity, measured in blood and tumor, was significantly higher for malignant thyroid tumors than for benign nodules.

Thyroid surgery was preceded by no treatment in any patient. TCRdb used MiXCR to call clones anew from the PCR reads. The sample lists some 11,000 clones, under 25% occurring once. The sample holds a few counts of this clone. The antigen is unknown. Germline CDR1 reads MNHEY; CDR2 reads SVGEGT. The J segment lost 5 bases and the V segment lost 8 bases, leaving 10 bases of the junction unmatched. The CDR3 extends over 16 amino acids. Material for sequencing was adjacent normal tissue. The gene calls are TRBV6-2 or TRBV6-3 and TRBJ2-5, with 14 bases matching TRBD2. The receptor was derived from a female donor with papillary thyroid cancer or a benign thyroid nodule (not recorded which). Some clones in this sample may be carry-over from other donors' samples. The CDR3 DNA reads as TGTGCCAGCCCGTACCCCCGACTAGCGGGGGGGGAGACCCAGTACTTC. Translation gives CASPYPRLAGGETQYF.